A selection of T cell receptor beta chains follows, all from one sample in a study of CD4 T cells in relation to SARS-CoV-2 and coronaviruses. These receptors have no known antigen. Clones were sequenced by immunoSEQ multiplex PCR, and TCRdb holds only the in-frame ones, with some missing. The repertoire holds some 16,000 clones, with 82% as singletons. Sample: CD4+ T cells from PBMCs, cultured in vitro. These receptor sequences come from a human donor in good health. The CDR3 runs from the conserved cysteine through the conserved F or W. A D gene is named only where the DNA matches it firmly. The size entry is marked missing in some rows and otherwise reads once, few, many or a size class.

v_call	d_call	j_call	clone_size	cdr3_aa	cdr3_nt
TRBV24-1	.	TRBJ2-5	.	CATSDGSRETQYF	TGTGCCACCAGTGATGGCAGTCGAGAGACCCAGTACTTC
TRBV27	TRBD1	TRBJ1-5	few	CASSRTGNYQPQHF	TGTGCCAGCAGTAGGACAGGCAACTACCAGCCCCAGCATTTT
TRBV19	TRBD2	TRBJ2-1	.	CASRGLAGGPTYNEQFF	TGTGCCAGTAGGGGACTAGCGGGAGGGCCCACCTACAATGAGCAGTTCTTC
TRBV18	.	TRBJ1-1	.	CASSFNQGNTEAFF	TGTGCCAGCTCATTTAATCAGGGGAACACTGAAGCTTTCTTT
TRBV12-5	.	TRBJ2-6	.	CASGASGTAIGRGISGANVLTF	TGTGCTAGTGGTGCCTCCGGGACGGCTATCGGTCGGGGGATCTCTGGGGCCAACGTCCTGACTTTC
TRBV27	.	TRBJ2-4	.	CASHGTPNLAKNIQYF	TGTGCCAGCCACGGGACTCCGAATCTAGCCAAAAACATTCAGTACTTC
TRBV19	.	TRBJ1-2	.	CASSYLTENYGYTF	TGTGCCAGTAGCTACCTGACAGAAAACTATGGCTACACCTTC
TRBV14	.	TRBJ2-5	once	CASSQDYGKETQYF	TGTGCCAGCAGCCAAGATTACGGGAAAGAGACCCAGTACTTC
TRBV6-2/TRBV6-3	.	TRBJ1-2	.	CASSLGTTGGYTF	TGTGCCAGCAGTCTCGGGACAACCGGTGGCTACACCTTC
TRBV18	.	TRBJ2-7	few	CASSPASSYVEQYF	TGTGCCAGCTCACCGGCCTCCTCCTACGTAGAGCAGTACTTC
TRBV12-5	TRBD2	TRBJ2-5	once	CASGTGLAGNEETQYF	TGTGCTAGTGGTACAGGACTAGCGGGGAACGAAGAGACCCAGTACTTC
TRBV27	.	TRBJ1-5	few	CASSPRGYSNQPQHF	TGTGCCAGCAGCCCTAGGGGTTATAGCAATCAGCCCCAGCATTTT
TRBV29-1	TRBD2	TRBJ2-1	few	CSVVGTSGESSYNEQFF	TGCAGCGTTGTGGGGACTAGCGGGGAAAGCTCCTACAATGAGCAGTTCTTC
TRBV19	.	TRBJ1-2	.	CASSVDRNTNYGYTF	TGTGCCAGTAGTGTGGACAGAAACACTAACTATGGCTACACCTTC
TRBV5-1	.	TRBJ1-4	.	CASSFDGVGEKLFF	TGCGCCAGCAGCTTTGACGGGGTTGGCGAAAAACTGTTTTTT
TRBV11-2	.	TRBJ1-5	.	CASSLGYNQPQHF	TGTGCCAGCAGCTTAGGGTACAATCAGCCCCAGCATTTT
TRBV5-1	TRBD1	TRBJ2-5	few	CASSRRGETQYF	TGCGCCAGCAGCCGCAGGGGGGAGACCCAGTACTTC
TRBV28	.	TRBJ2-7	.	CASSPTGGRGHYEQYF	TGTGCCAGCAGTCCGACAGGAGGGAGAGGACACTACGAGCAGTACTTC
TRBV3-1/TRBV3-2	.	TRBJ1-4	once	CASSPGGPGSSNEKLFF	TGTGCCAGCAGCCCGGGGGGGCCGGGTAGTTCTAATGAAAAACTGTTTTTT
TRBV29-1	.	TRBJ2-7	.	CSAQESSYEQYF	TGCAGCGCTCAGGAAAGCTCCTACGAGCAGTACTTC
TRBV12-3/TRBV12-4	.	TRBJ2-7	.	CASRLFGAYEQYF	TGTGCCAGCAGGCTTTTCGGGGCCTACGAGCAGTACTTC
TRBV7-2	TRBD1	TRBJ2-7	.	CASSLGDRGLSGEQYF	TGTGCCAGCAGCTTAGGGGACAGGGGTCTCTCTGGCGAGCAGTACTTC
TRBV7-8	.	TRBJ1-1	few	CASSLRGAGNTEAFF	TGTGCCAGCAGCCTTCGCGGGGCGGGGAACACTGAAGCTTTCTTT
TRBV6-5	.	TRBJ1-1	.	CASRTGWNTEAFF	TGTGCCAGCAGAACAGGGTGGAACACTGAAGCTTTCTTT
TRBV5-6	.	TRBJ2-3	.	CASSFADTQYF	TGTGCCAGCAGCTTCGCAGATACGCAGTATTTT
TRBV2	TRBD1	TRBJ2-3	.	CASSEDRGIADTQYF	TGTGCCAGCAGTGAGGACAGGGGGATAGCAGATACGCAGTATTTT
TRBV19	TRBD1	TRBJ2-1	.	CASLGRRGAGGRNEQFF	TGTGCCAGCCTCGGTCGGAGAGGGGCAGGGGGCCGGAATGAGCAGTTCTTC
TRBV6-5	TRBD1	TRBJ2-7	.	CASSYGRQGYEQYF	TGTGCCAGCAGTTACGGACGACAGGGATACGAGCAGTACTTC
TRBV5-4	TRBD1	TRBJ1-2	few	CASSLRTGSYTF	TGTGCCAGCAGCTTGAGGACAGGGAGCTACACCTTC
TRBV19	.	TRBJ1-1	.	CASSIMGRANTEAFF	TGTGCCAGTAGTATCATGGGGCGGGCGAACACTGAAGCTTTCTTT
TRBV19	.	TRBJ2-3	.	CASRGQLTDTQYF	TGTGCCAGTAGAGGGCAGCTCACAGATACGCAGTATTTT
TRBV27	TRBD1	TRBJ1-1	once	CASSPYRGFTEAFF	TGTGCCAGCAGTCCCTACAGGGGGTTCACTGAAGCTTTCTTT
TRBV6-4	.	TRBJ2-1	.	CASSDGGTNYNEQFF	TGTGCCAGCAGTGACGGGGGCACCAACTACAATGAGCAGTTCTTC
TRBV21-1	.	TRBJ1-1	.	CASSIGGTEAFF	TGTGCCAGCAGCATAGGTGGCACTGAAGCTTTCTTT
TRBV7-9	.	TRBJ2-2	.	CASSPREHTGELFF	TGTGCCAGCAGCCCCCGGGAGCACACCGGGGAGCTGTTTTTT
TRBV7-8	.	TRBJ1-3	.	CASSLARQDSGNTIYF	TGTGCCAGCAGCTTAGCGCGACAGGACTCTGGAAACACCATATATTTT
TRBV28	.	TRBJ1-5	.	CASSENHGTLNQPQHF	TGTGCCAGCAGTGAGAACCACGGTACCCTCAATCAGCCCCAGCATTTT
TRBV7-7	.	TRBJ2-2	.	CASSLSQSTGELFF	TGTGCCAGCAGCTTATCGCAATCCACCGGGGAGCTGTTTTTT
TRBV11-2	TRBD2	TRBJ2-1	.	CASSIRRTSGSSYNEQFF	TGTGCCAGCAGCATTCGGCGGACTAGCGGGAGTTCCTACAATGAGCAGTTCTTC
TRBV7-3	TRBD1	TRBJ2-1	.	CASSPTSRDSLSSYNEQFF	TGTGCCAGCAGCCCGACTTCCAGGGACAGCCTGAGCTCCTACAATGAGCAGTTCTTC
TRBV19	.	TRBJ2-6	.	CASRAPGGANVLTF	TGTGCCAGTAGAGCGCCGGGGGGGGCCAACGTCCTGACTTTC
TRBV28	.	TRBJ2-1	once	CASSPNGPVHNEQFF	TGTGCCAGCAGTCCTAATGGGCCGGTACACAATGAGCAGTTCTTC